This T cell receptor (beta chain) was profiled in a study of cytomegalovirus exposure and HLA in healthy donors. Broader study findings: The study listed 164 cytomegalovirus-associated TCR beta chains.

The PCR contained 60 Vbeta and 13 Jbeta primers. In the original processing: A later analysis tallied about 80 million unique TCR beta chains, some 12 million of them shared. Clones were sequenced by immunoSEQ multiplex PCR, and TCRdb holds only the in-frame ones, with some missing. The D gene and trimming were derived from the DNA, and the V and J assignments and clone size from that table. This sample has more than 95,000 clones, with 75% to 90% found just once. About this clone: Its target is unknown.

The CDR3 extends over 15 amino acids. Germline V gene data show CDR1 as SNHLY and CDR2 as FYNNEI. Trimming stripped 5 bases from V and 2 bases from J, with 16 bases between. Everyone who donated was a healthy bone marrow donor. Sequenced input: PBMCs. V usage is TRBV2 and J usage is TRBJ2-7; D might be TRBD1 (6 bases). The TCR comes from a man aged 18 to 29 in good health and CMV-seropositive. The DNA of the CDR3 is TGTGCCAGCAGTCATCCGGGACACCGAACCTACGAGCAGTACTTC. Encoded protein: CASSHPGHRTYEQYF. Filled out from reference TRBV2 and TRBJ2-7, the complete variable domain reads EPEVTQTPSHQVTQMGQEVILRCVPISNHLYFYWYRQILGQKVEFLVSFYNNEISEKSEIFDDQFSVERPDGSNFTLKIRSTKLEDSAMYFCASSHPGHRTYEQYFGPGTRLTVT.